A selection of T cell receptor beta chains follows, all from one sample in a study of blood T cell repertoires in COVID-19. Assay: immunoSEQ multiplex PCR; the TCRdb copy retains only in-frame clones and omits some. The table lists about 240,000 clones, roughly 86% of them singletons, with under 9% in the top ten. Material: peripheral blood. Receptors were obtained from a woman between 65 and 79 years old with active or convalescent COVID-19. Each CDR3 is given with its conserved first and last residue. A D gene is named only where the DNA matches it firmly. Not every row has a clone size; where given, it reads once, few, many or a size class.

J: TRBJ2-2; D: -; V: TRBV19; size: -; DNA: TGTGCCAGTAGTGGTCAGTACACCGGGGAGCTGTTTTTT; CDR3: CASSGQYTGELFF
J: TRBJ1-6; D: -; V: TRBV5-4; size: -; DNA: TGTGCCAGCAGCTTACAGGGCTCGGTGTTGGGATCACCCCTCCACTTT; CDR3: CASSLQGSVLGSPLHF
J: TRBJ1-2; D: -; V: TRBV19; size: -; DNA: TGTGCCAGTAGTAGACGGGACAACGCTAACTATGGCTACACCTTC; CDR3: CASSRRDNANYGYTF
J: TRBJ2-1; D: -; V: TRBV6-5; size: -; DNA: TGTGCCAGCAGTTACTCGCAGGGGCGGTTACACAATGAGCAGTTCTTC; CDR3: CASSYSQGRLHNEQFF
J: TRBJ1-2; D: -; V: TRBV5-8; size: -; DNA: TGTGCCAGCAGCTTGGGTGGCACGACCACCGGGTTCTATGGCTACACCTTC; CDR3: CASSLGGTTTGFYGYTF
J: TRBJ1-2; D: -; V: TRBV24-1; size: few; DNA: TGTGCCACCAGTGAGACCGACAGCTATGGCTACACCTTC; CDR3: CATSETDSYGYTF
J: TRBJ1-2; D: TRBD1; V: TRBV27; size: -; DNA: TGTGCCAGCAGGGGGCCAGGACAGGGCTATAGGGGCTACACCTTC; CDR3: CASRGPGQGYRGYTF
J: TRBJ2-5; D: TRBD1; V: TRBV7-2; size: -; DNA: TGTGCCAGCAGCTTAGGCTACGGGACAGGGCGGGGGGAGACCCAGTACTTC; CDR3: CASSLGYGTGRGETQYF
J: TRBJ1-4; D: -; V: TRBV27; size: -; DNA: TGTGCCAGCTCTGACTCCCCGGTAGAAAAACTGTTTTTT; CDR3: CASSDSPVEKLFF
J: TRBJ1-4; D: -; V: TRBV9; size: -; DNA: TGTGCCAGCAGCGCCTCCGGACTGATTAATGAAAAACTGTTTTTT; CDR3: CASSASGLINEKLFF
J: TRBJ1-6; D: -; V: TRBV18; size: -; DNA: TGTGCCAGCTCACCACCCGGGGAACCCCTCCACTTT; CDR3: CASSPPGEPLHF
J: TRBJ2-3; D: TRBD2; V: TRBV6-4; size: -; DNA: TGTGCCAGCAGTCAGGGTGTGACTAGCGGGGGGGTCGAGACGCAGTATTTT; CDR3: CASSQGVTSGGVETQYF
J: TRBJ1-5; D: -; V: TRBV5-4; size: few; DNA: TGTGCCAGCAGCTTGGGTACAAGTAGCAATCAGCCCCAGCATTTT; CDR3: CASSLGTSSNQPQHF
J: TRBJ2-7; D: -; V: TRBV21-1; size: -; DNA: TGTGCCAGCAGCAAAGTTCTAGCATTCCAGCTACCCTACGAGCAGTACTTC; CDR3: CASSKVLAFQLPYEQYF
J: TRBJ1-3; D: -; V: TRBV7-6; size: -; DNA: TGTGCCAGCAGCTTAGTAGGGGTTGGAAACACCATATATTTT; CDR3: CASSLVGVGNTIYF